This entry lists 27 T cell receptor beta chains sequenced from one sample in a study of cytotoxic CD8 clonotypes in ibrutinib-treated CLL. Sequencing used immunoSEQ multiplex PCR; TCRdb keeps in-frame clones, though not all of them. The table records 150,000 or so clones, around 80% of them present only once. The material sequenced was PBMCs, taken after 12 months of ibrutinib treatment. Receptor source: a human donor with chronic lymphocytic leukemia.

The V and J genes are TRBV18 and TRBJ1-1; 11 bases match TRBD1. There are 16 residues in the CDR3. Per the germline V gene, CDR1 is KGHSH and CDR2 is LQKENI. J lost 4 bases, V lost 4 bases, and 8 bases had no gene match. The CDR3 DNA reads as TGTGCCAGCTCACGGGACAGGGGGAGGATGGGCACTGAAGCTTTCTTT. Its translation: CASSRDRGRMGTEAFF.

V is TRBV28 and J is TRBJ1-2; 7 positions match TRBD1. Germline V gene lookup returns CDR1 MDHEN and CDR2 SYDVKM. The CDR3 totals 14 residues. V lost 3 bases to trimming and J lost 8 bases; unmatched junction nucleotides: 9. CDR3 amino acids: CASSFQGETRGYTF. The CDR3 region has the DNA TGTGCCAGCAGTTTTCAGGGGGAAACGCGGGGCTACACCTTC.

This chain joins TRBV5-4 and TRBJ2-2; D possibly matches TRBD1 or TRBD2 (6 bases each). Germline loops: CDR1 SGHNT, CDR2 YYREEE (reference sequence). V was clipped by 6 bases and J by 7 bases, with 28 bases between them. The CDR3 length is 18 residues. CDR3 residues: CASTSNPRGVLDGGELFF. The CDR3 DNA reads as TGTGCCAGCACCTCCAATCCAAGGGGGGTTTTAGACGGCGGGGAGCTGTTTTTT.

This chain joins TRBV7-8 and TRBJ2-7; 11 nucleotides line up with TRBD1. CDR1 SGHVS and CDR2 FQNEAQ come from the germline V gene. J gave up 9 bases and V 5 bases, and 15 bases lay outside the gene matches. This CDR3 contains 16 residues. The CDR3 DNA reads as TGTGCCAGCAGCAGGACAGGGGGCGCCGGATTGGTCGTGCAGTACTTC. The encoded protein is CASSRTGGAGLVVQYF.

V gene TRBV4-2 combines with J gene TRBJ2-5; a possible D gene is TRBD2 (6 bases). The CDR3 covers 14 residues. Trimming took 5 bases from V and 1 from J, leaving 11 bases between them. CDR1 and CDR2 (germline): LGHNA, YNFKEQ. The CDR3 region is CASSSILAQETQYF. The CDR3 nucleotides read TGTGCCAGCAGCTCGATACTAGCCCAAGAGACCCAGTACTTC.

V usage is TRBV19 and J usage is TRBJ2-7, with 7 bases matching TRBD1. CDR1 LNHDA and CDR2 SQIVND come from the germline V gene (reference sequence). The V gene end was trimmed by 6 bases and the J gene end by 0 bases; junction bases not matched to a gene: 8. The length of the CDR3 is 15 residues. In nucleotides, the CDR3 is TGTGCCAGTAGCCTCGGACAGGCTCTCTCCTACGAGCAGTACTTC. Translating gives CASSLGQALSYEQYF. Full variable domain (remainder filled in from reference TRBV19 and TRBJ2-7): DGGITQSPKYLFRKEGQNVTLSCEQNLNHDAMYWYRQDPGQGLRLIYYSQIVNDFQKGDIAEGYSVSREKKESFPLTVTSAQKNPTAFYLCASSLGQALSYEQYFGPGTRLTVT.

For this clone: At one end the junction does not follow the germline gene, possibly because of a read error. The rearrangement joins TRBV7-9 to TRBJ1-2; 7 bases are a match to TRBD1. This CDR3 spans 15 amino acids. Germline CDR1 and CDR2: SEHNR and FQNEAQ (reference sequence). CDR3 residues: CANSLVTGTDYGYTF. CDR3 DNA sequence: TGTGCCAACAGCTTAGTTACGGGGACAGACTATGGCTACACCTTC.

The chain carries TRBV5-4 and TRBJ2-3; 9 bases match TRBD1. The CDR3 length is 18 residues. The junction had 12 bases not matched to a gene; V was cut back by 4 bases and J by 0 bases. The germline V gene has CDR1 SGHNT and CDR2 YYREEE (reference sequence). The DNA of the CDR3 is TGTGCCAGCAGCCTTCCGGGACAGGGTTTTACTAGCACAGATACGCAGTATTTT. This codes for CASSLPGQGFTSTDTQYF.

This rearrangement joins TRBV18 to TRBJ2-3; 9 nucleotides match TRBD1. The ends lost 3 bases at V and 4 bases at J; junction bases unmatched: 11. The CDR3 runs to 17 residues. CDR1 is KGHSH and CDR2 is LQKENI in the germline V gene. The CDR3 DNA follows: TGTGCCAGCTCACCTCACAGGGGGCTTTTATTGGCAGATACGCAGTATTTT. Its protein is CASSPHRGLLLADTQYF. Together with reference TRBV18 and TRBJ2-3, the CDR3 gives the full variable domain: NAGVMQNPRHLVRRRGQEARLRCSPMKGHSHVYWYRQLPEEGLKFMVYLQKENIIDESGMPKERFSAEFPKEGPSILRIQQVVRGDSAAYFCASSPHRGLLLADTQYFGPGTRLTVL.

The rearrangement uses TRBV15 and TRBJ2-1; D possibly corresponds to TRBD2 (6 bases). V was cut by 3 bases and J by 4 bases, with 16 bases left in between. The CDR3 sequence is 16 residues long. CDR1 is LNHNV, CDR2 YYDKDF, per germline (reference sequence). DNA of the CDR3: TGTGCCACCAGCAGCGAAGGGAGGACCTCTTACAATGAGCAGTTCTTC. Translated: CATSSEGRTSYNEQFF.

The chain uses TRBV14 and TRBJ2-7; 9 positions agree with TRBD1. Trimming at V came to 5 bases and at J to 3 bases, leaving 17 bases not matched to a gene. CDR3 size: 18 residues. Germline-derived CDR1 and CDR2 are SGHDN and FVKESK. CDR3 nucleotides: TGTGCCAGCAGCGGTGGACAGGGGACCTCGTATCACTACTACGAGCAGTACTTC. This encodes CASSGGQGTSYHYYEQYF.

The rearrangement uses TRBV18 and TRBJ1-2; tentative D call: TRBD1 (5 bases). The V gene's germline CDR1 is KGHSH and CDR2 LQKENI. CDR3 size: 13 residues. The V gene lost 6 bases and the J gene lost 2 bases, with 10 bases spanning the gap. The chain's CDR3 is CASSLDRNYGYTF. DNA for the CDR3: TGTGCCAGCTCCCTAGACAGAAACTATGGCTACACCTTC.

The chain joins TRBV30 to TRBJ1-5; D is uncertain. This CDR3 has 13 residues. Germline-derived CDR1 and CDR2 are GTSNPN and SVGIG (reference sequence). Trimming removed 2 bases from V and 5 bases from J, with 10 bases in between. The DNA for the CDR3 is TGTGCCTGGAGTAAAGGGAGTGATCAGCCCCAGCATTTT. This codes for CAWSKGSDQPQHF. Variable domain in full (rest from reference TRBV30 and TRBJ1-5): SQTIHQWPATLVQPVGSPLSLECTVEGTSNPNLYWYRQAAGRGLQLLFYSVGIGQISSEVPQNLSASRPQDRQFILSSKKLLLSDSGFYLCAWSKGSDQPQHFGDGTRLSIL.

V usage is TRBV11-2 and J usage is TRBJ2-7, with D perhaps given as TRBD1 or TRBD2 (5 bases each). Germline CDR1 and CDR2: SGHAT and FQNNGV. The CDR3 totals 16 residues. The V end was cut by 3 bases, the J end by 5 bases, with 20 bases between. The CDR3 sequence: CASSLVSVGEWHEQYF. As DNA, the CDR3 is TGTGCCAGCAGCTTGGTATCGGTAGGGGAGTGGCACGAGCAGTACTTC.

This sequence joins TRBV28 and TRBJ2-7, with D possibly matching TRBD1 (6 bases). This CDR3 is built from 14 residues. V lost 4 bases and J lost 3, with 13 bases in between. Germline V lookup: CDR1 MDHEN, CDR2 SYDVKM. The CDR3 here is CASSSSDRDYEQYF. The CDR3 bases are TGTGCCAGCAGTTCCTCGGACAGAGACTACGAGCAGTACTTC. Using reference TRBV28 and TRBJ2-7 for the parts outside the CDR3, the full variable domain is DVKVTQSSRYLVKRTGEKVFLECVQDMDHENMFWYRQDPGLGLRLIYFSYDVKMKEKGDIPEGYSVSREKKERFSLILESASTNQTSMYLCASSSSDRDYEQYFGPGTRLTVT.

This chain uses TRBV5-1 with TRBJ2-1; 7 positions agree with TRBD2. The ends lost 2 bases at V and 4 bases at J; junction bases unmatched: 12. In germline, CDR1 is SGHRS, CDR2 YFSETQ. CDR3 length: 17 residues. DNA for the CDR3: TGCGCCAGCAGCTTCCCCCGGGGGGTCGCCGCGTACAATGAGCAGTTCTTC. This codes for CASSFPRGVAAYNEQFF.

CDR3 amino acids: CASSLVGTGGLGYTF. The CDR3 coding sequence is TGTGCCAGCAGCTTGGTGGGGACAGGGGGCTTAGGCTACACCTTC. The J gene is TRBJ1-2, the V gene TRBV5-6; TRBD1 matches 12 bases. The V and J ends lost 0 bases and 8 bases, in that order; junction bases with no gene match: 5. This CDR3 is built from 15 residues. Germline CDR1 reads SGHDT; CDR2 reads YYEEEE.

This chain uses TRBV6-4 with TRBJ2-3, with 7 bases fitting TRBD1. Germline V gene data show CDR1 as MRHNA and CDR2 as SNTAGT. V lost 6 bases, J lost 2 bases, and 5 bases stayed unmatched. The length of the CDR3 is 14 residues. Written as DNA, the CDR3 is TGTGCCAGCAGGAGGGGGCCTTTCACAGATACGCAGTATTTT. Encoded protein: CASRRGPFTDTQYF.

The chain joins TRBV18 to TRBJ2-7; unclear D gene. Germline V gene lookup returns CDR1 KGHSH and CDR2 LQKENI. This CDR3 comprises 14 residues. V lost 2 bases to trimming and J lost 0 bases, with 8 bases between them. CDR3 bases: TGTGCCAGCTCACCAGGGTCGGACTCCTACGAGCAGTACTTC. Translation: CASSPGSDSYEQYF. Drawing the rest from reference TRBV18 and TRBJ2-7, the complete variable domain is NAGVMQNPRHLVRRRGQEARLRCSPMKGHSHVYWYRQLPEEGLKFMVYLQKENIIDESGMPKERFSAEFPKEGPSILRIQQVVRGDSAAYFCASSPGSDSYEQYFGPGTRLTVT.

The CDR3 sequence is CASSESLSGIRELFF. CDR3 DNA sequence: TGTGCCAGCAGTGAATCCCTTAGCGGGATCCGGGAGCTGTTTTTT. V is TRBV25-1 and J is TRBJ2-2; 8 nucleotides match TRBD2. The CDR3 is 15 residues long. The J segment lost 9 bases and the V segment lost 1 base, leaving 7 bases of the junction unmatched. CDR1 and CDR2 from the germline V gene are MGHDK and SYGVNS.

This chain links TRBV19 with TRBJ1-3, with D possibly being TRBD1 (5 bases). The CDR3 runs to 14 residues. Germline V gene lookup returns CDR1 LNHDA and CDR2 SQIVND (reference sequence). V lost 6 bases to trimming and J lost 0 bases, with 9 bases between them. This CDR3 reads CASRDDSSGNTIYF. The CDR3 DNA is TGTGCCAGTAGGGACGACAGCTCTGGAAACACCATATATTTT.

The gene calls are TRBV4-3 and TRBJ2-7; D not resolved. The germline V and J ends were trimmed by 0 bases and 4 bases, with 16 bases remaining between them. CDR3 length equals 16 residues. CDR1 is LGHNA, CDR2 YSLEER, per germline. The DNA for the CDR3 is TGCGCCAGCAGCCAAGATCAACATCGGGCTTGGTACGAGCAGTACTTC. Protein product: CASSQDQHRAWYEQYF.

The rearrangement joins TRBV29-1 to TRBJ1-1, with TRBD1 identical over 11 bases. The CDR3 extends over 16 amino acids. The junction had 12 bases not matched to a gene; V was cut back by 6 bases and J by 3 bases. Germline CDR1 reads SQVTM; CDR2 reads ANQGSEA. The CDR3 nucleotides are TGCAGCGTGCTGGACAGGGGGCAAGATTTGTACACTGAAGCTTTCTTT. Translation gives CSVLDRGQDLYTEAFF. The complete variable domain, with remaining parts taken from reference TRBV29-1 and TRBJ1-1, reads SAVISQKPSRDICQRGTSLTIQCQVDSQVTMMFWYRQQPGQSLTLIATANQGSEATYESGFVIDKFPISRPNLTFSTLTVSNMSPEDSSIYLCSVLDRGQDLYTEAFFGQGTRLTVV.

The chain has TRBV30 and TRBJ1-2, with 7 bases lining up with TRBD1. This CDR3 contains 13 residues. J gave up 4 bases and V 3 bases, and 5 bases lay outside the gene matches. The germline V gene has CDR1 GTSNPN and CDR2 SVGIG (reference sequence). This CDR3 is CAWRQGSFYGYTF. The CDR3 DNA is TGTGCCTGGAGACAGGGGTCCTTCTATGGCTACACCTTC.

The rearrangement joins TRBV27 to TRBJ2-7; tentatively, D is TRBD1 (5 bases). Trimming pared 0 bases from V and 1 base from J, leaving 10 bases between. Germline CDR1 MNHEY, CDR2 SMNVEV (reference sequence). CDR3 length: 15 amino acids. The CDR3 DNA is TGTGCCAGCAGTTTATCGACAGACTCGTCCTACGAGCAGTACTTC. Translated, it gives CASSLSTDSSYEQYF.

V and J are TRBV13 and TRBJ2-7; 10 bases agree with TRBD2. The CDR3 totals 15 residues. CDR1 is PRHDT, CDR2 FYEKMQ, per germline (reference sequence). Trimming cost V 4 bases and J 6 bases; bases outside gene matches: 9. The CDR3 DNA follows: TGTGCCAGCAGCTCCCAGCGGGAGGGCCTGGGCGAGCAGTACTTC. Its translation: CASSSQREGLGEQYF.

This sequence joins TRBV9 and TRBJ2-3, with D possibly TRBD1 on 7 matching bases. The V gene lost 1 base and the J gene lost 4 bases, with 13 bases spanning the gap. In germline, CDR1 is SGDLS, CDR2 YYNGEE. CDR3 length equals 15 residues. DNA for the CDR3: TGTGCCAGCAGCGTAAGAGGAGGGGGCGCAGATACGCAGTATTTT. It codes for CASSVRGGGADTQYF.